This T cell receptor (beta chain) was sequenced in a study of shared clonotypes between healthy human individuals. Generated by immunoSEQ multiplex PCR, the TCRdb table keeps only in-frame clones and is missing some. The repertoire includes about 1 million clones, 65% to 75% of them detected once, and about 1.5% sits in the top ten. All donors qualified as healthy HIV-negative adults and had experienced no recent acute infections or vaccinations. Naive CD4+ cells were CD45RA-selected; the remaining cells were memory. This clone was seen more than once but under ten times. Its antigen is unknown. Findings and caveats of the study: Non-shared clonotypes had lower generation probabilities than those shared by all four donors.

The sequence was obtained from a man younger than 30 in good health. The sequenced material came from memory CD4+ T cells sorted from blood. The subset is: CD45RA-negative fraction.

For the CDR3, the DNA is TGTGCCAGCAGTTGGGGGGCGGGTGAGCAGTTCTTC. Translating gives CASSWGAGEQFF. The chain has TRBV6-6 and TRBJ2-1; D tentatively fits TRBD1 or TRBD2 (6 bases each). Germline assignment: CDR1 MNHNY and CDR2 SVGAGI (reference sequence). Trimming took 4 bases from V and 9 from J, leaving 10 bases between them. The CDR3 spans 12 residues.